This T cell receptor beta chain was sequenced for a study of blood T cell repertoires in COVID-19 (TCRdb year 2020). Context from the whole study: Samples from collaborators originated in the United States, Italy and Spain and spanned both the acute and convalescent phases of COVID-19. The sample metadata nearly always contained a de-identified subject ID, COVID-19 status, age in years and sex. The prospective study material was composed of cDNA or gDNA derived from T cells, B-cell-depleted T cells, or PBMCs. A freely available public database, intended as a resource for researchers studying the immune response to SARS-CoV-2, is where the repertoires were released. HLA class I and class II types, where available, came from metadata supplied by the sample provider rather than from assay-based typing. Subjects who had been exposed to COVID-19, were actively infected with it, or had recovered from it provided the deeply sampled blood TCRbeta repertoires that made up the dataset. The samples were drawn from the first 160 participants of the ongoing ImmuneRACE study and from about 1,200 subjects provided by 6 global collaborators. Results and caveats for the whole study, not just this receptor: The amount of clinical and demographic metadata varied by source and participant and was provided uncurated.

CDR1 and CDR2 were assigned from the germline V gene as SGDLS and YYNGEE. There are 17 amino acids in the CDR3, from cysteine to phenylalanine inclusive. The DNA shown is the 51-base CDR3, in frame from base 1. V loses 3 bases at its end and J loses 8 bases; junction bases beyond the gene matches: 12. In Seattle, one collaborating source enrolled patients while the infection was active and tracked those patients longitudinally over the course of disease. Whole blood was collected in K2EDTA tubes by collaborating institutions according to the institutions' own protocols. For TCRbeta analysis, collaborators shipped samples as frozen whole blood, isolated PBMCs, or DNA extracted from either of those sample types. Concerning this clone: What antigen it recognizes has not been identified. No clone much larger than this one lies a single base away; base qualities are absent.

TCRbeta CDR3 regions were amplified from genomic DNA using the immunoSEQ Assay, a bias-controlled multiplex PCR. Processing in the source paper ran as follows. Nucleated cell counts per sample were estimated from amplification of reference gene primers within the assay. To quantify the absolute abundance of each unique TCRbeta CDR3 rearrangement, sequence reads were collapsed and filtered. For each sample, productive Simpson clonality was calculated as the square root of Simpson's diversity index over productive rearrangements. Not all clones reach the TCRdb copy of this immuneACCESS table, which keeps in-frame sequences only. Checked studies attribute under half of the gap to unresolved V genes and leave the rest unexplained. V, J and clone size derive from that table, while D and trimming were established from the DNA sequence. A total of almost 250,000 clones appear in this sample, roughly 88% of them only once. The biggest ten clones account for approximately 5.5% of the sample.

The sample was peripheral blood. The chain is made from TRBV9 and TRBJ2-1, and TRBD2 aligns with 12 junction nucleotides. This clonotype originated in a woman of 80 years or more with COVID-19, enrolled during active disease. The DNA sequence follows: TGTGCCAGCAGCGCCCCCCCCAGGACTAGCGGGGACGATGAGCAGTTCTTC. It specifies CASSAPPRTSGDDEQFF.